These 24 T cell receptor beta chains were all obtained from the same sample, sequenced in a study of blood T cell repertoires in COVID-19. Generated by immunoSEQ multiplex PCR, the TCRdb table keeps only in-frame clones and is missing some. The profile shows 50,000 or so clones, under 90% of them singletons. Sequences were obtained from peripheral blood. The receptors were gathered from a man at least 80 years old with COVID-19, enrolled during active disease.

V gene TRBV12-3 or TRBV12-4 combines with J gene TRBJ1-2; D not certain. Trimming pared 0 bases from V and 3 bases from J, leaving 5 bases between. The CDR3 covers 13 residues. CDR3 region: CASSLAGDYGYTF. The CDR3 DNA is TGTGCCAGCAGTTTAGCGGGAGACTATGGCTACACCTTC.

The chain has TRBV3-1 (or the pseudogene TRBV3-2) and TRBJ1-2; D may be TRBD1 (6 bases). The germline gives CDR1 LGHDT, CDR2 YNNKEL (reference sequence). V was trimmed by 0 bases and J by 7 bases, leaving 15 bases between them. This CDR3 has 15 residues. The CDR3 protein is CASSQDTVAGAGYTF. DNA of the CDR3: TGTGCCAGCAGCCAAGATACGGTCGCAGGGGCTGGCTACACCTTC.

This sequence joins TRBV2 and TRBJ2-1; TRBD1 matches 8 bases. Germline trimming cut 8 bases from V and 2 bases from J; bases unmatched to any gene: 5. The CDR3 extends over 14 amino acids. Per the germline V gene, CDR1 is SNHLY and CDR2 is FYNNEI. CDR3 loop: CASGAGGPYNEQFF. CDR3 DNA: TGTGCCAGCGGAGCAGGGGGCCCCTACAATGAGCAGTTCTTC.

V usage is TRBV4-3 and J usage is TRBJ1-2; 9 bases fit TRBD1. The CDR3 is 14 amino acids. Per germline, CDR1 LGHNA and CDR2 YSLEER. The ends lost 0 bases at V and 8 bases at J; junction bases unmatched: 4. The CDR3 reads CASSQDRDRAGYTF. CDR3 in DNA: TGCGCCAGCAGCCAAGACCGGGACAGGGCGGGCTACACCTTC.

This sequence joins TRBV24-1 and TRBJ2-1, with 8 bases aligning to TRBD2. Germline-derived CDR1 and CDR2 are KGHDR and SFDVKD. V shed 2 bases and J 4 bases; nucleotides not matched to a gene: 3. CDR3 length: 15 residues. The CDR3 coding sequence is TGTGCCACCAGTGATTCTGGGACTAGATACAATGAGCAGTTCTTC. Translation: CATSDSGTRYNEQFF.

V usage is TRBV4-3 and J usage is TRBJ1-3, with D perhaps TRBD1 (5 bases). Germline CDR1 and CDR2: LGHNA and YSLEER. V gave up 4 bases and J gave up 9 bases, with 19 bases separating them. The CDR3 is 15 amino acids. DNA of the CDR3: TGCGCCAGCAGCCCCCATATGACAGTAGCTACCACCATATATTTT. This translates into CASSPHMTVATTIYF.

This clone was detected only a few times. The J gene is TRBJ1-4, the V gene TRBV29-1; 8 nucleotides match TRBD1. This CDR3 region has 14 residues. Looked up from germline, CDR1 is SQVTM and CDR2 is ANQGSEA. Trimming at V came to 4 bases and at J to 7 bases, leaving 8 bases not matched to a gene. The DNA of the CDR3 is TGCAGCGTTGGACAGGGGCCCTCTGGTGAAAAACTGTTTTTT. This encodes CSVGQGPSGEKLFF.

CDR3 protein: CASGARGTTASLEQFF. In DNA, the CDR3 is TGTGCCAGCGGGGCCCGGGGGACGACCGCATCCCTTGAGCAGTTCTTC. This sequence joins TRBV7-3 and TRBJ2-1, with TRBD2 as a possible D gene (6 bases). Germline CDR1 is SGHTA and CDR2 is FQGTGA. This CDR3 region has 16 residues. V dropped 8 bases and J dropped 9 bases, with 26 bases sitting between them.

In its sample, this clone was seen once. The CDR3 DNA follows: TGTGCCAGCAGCCTCGGAAACCAAGTAGCGGGGGGGCCCTCAGATACGCAGTATTTT. Its translation: CASSLGNQVAGGPSDTQYF. This chain joins TRBV7-2 and TRBJ2-3, with 11 bases fitting TRBD2. CDR3 length equals 19 residues. Germline V gene lookup returns CDR1 SGHTA and CDR2 FQGNSA. V lost 5 bases, J lost 4 bases, and 17 bases stayed unmatched.

This clone has just one count. V usage is TRBV4-1 and J usage is TRBJ2-1; unclear D gene. The CDR3 spans 14 residues. CDR1 MGHRA and CDR2 YSYEKL come from the germline V gene. Trimming cost V 4 bases and J 5 bases, with 12 bases left between them. Written as DNA, the CDR3 is TGCGCCAGCAGCCGCCCCGGTTTCGACAATGAGCAGTTCTTC. This translates into CASSRPGFDNEQFF.

The V and J genes are TRBV4-1 and TRBJ2-1; TRBD2 might be the D (5 bases). The CDR3 is made up of 15 amino acids. Trimming pared 0 bases from V and 0 bases from J, leaving 6 bases between. Germline CDR1 MGHRA, CDR2 YSYEKL. CDR3 nucleotide sequence: TGCGCCAGCAGCCAAGATCGGGGCTCCTACAATGAGCAGTTCTTC. Translating it yields CASSQDRGSYNEQFF.

The V call is TRBV7-2, the J call TRBJ2-7; TRBD1 matches at 8 bases. CDR3 length: 13 amino acids. From germline, CDR1 is SGHTA and CDR2 FQGNSA. The V and J ends lost 3 bases and 4 bases, in that order; junction bases with no gene match: 2. The CDR3 nucleotides read TGTGCCAGCAGCTTCCGGACAGGGTACGAGCAGTACTTC. The encoded protein is CASSFRTGYEQYF.

This clone has just a few counts. The CDR3 DNA sequence: TGTGCCAGCAGCTTGGGGACTAGCGGACTCACAGATACGCAGTATTTT. Encoded protein: CASSLGTSGLTDTQYF. The V and J genes are TRBV7-3 and TRBJ2-3; the match to TRBD2 covers 11 bases. Per the germline V gene, CDR1 is SGHTA and CDR2 is FQGTGA. Germline trimming cut 3 bases from V and 2 bases from J; bases unmatched to any gene: 4. The length of the CDR3 is 16 residues.

The chain is built from TRBV24-1 and TRBJ2-7; 8 bases fit TRBD1. CDR1 is KGHDR, CDR2 SFDVKD, per germline. V shed 3 bases and J 4 bases; nucleotides not matched to a gene: 13. The length of the CDR3 is 17 residues. CDR3 protein: CATSDRHSRQGRYEQYF. The DNA for the CDR3 is TGTGCCACCAGTGATCGCCACTCCCGACAGGGGAGGTACGAGCAGTACTTC.

DNA for the CDR3: TGTGCCAGCAGTCCGACTATGGGGGAGACCCAGTACTTC. This sequence encodes CASSPTMGETQYF. J is TRBJ2-5 and V is TRBV6-2 or TRBV6-3; D might be TRBD2 (5 bases). Germline V gene lookup returns CDR1 MNHEY and CDR2 SVGEGT. Trimming took 5 bases from V and 5 from J, leaving 12 bases between them. The CDR3 is 13 residues long.

This clone is a singleton in its sample. The gene calls are TRBV2 and TRBJ2-1; TRBD1 is a possible D gene (5 bases). The germline V gene has CDR1 SNHLY and CDR2 FYNNEI. The CDR3 spans 14 residues. Trimming removed 7 bases at V and 5 bases at J, with 15 bases between. CDR3 loop: CASKGLLQDNEQFF. The CDR3 DNA is TGTGCCAGCAAGGGGCTTCTCCAAGACAATGAGCAGTTCTTC.

The chain joins TRBV7-8 to TRBJ2-3; possible D gene TRBD1, 5 bases. CDR3 length: 13 residues. CDR1 is SGHVS and CDR2 is FQNEAQ in the germline V gene. The germline V and J ends were trimmed by 1 base and 8 bases, with 10 bases remaining between them. The DNA for the CDR3 is TGTGCCAGCAGCTTAGTGGCTCAGGGTACGCAGTATTTT. Protein: CASSLVAQGTQYF.

This clone was seen a handful of times. This chain connects TRBV10-3 to TRBJ2-3; 10 positions match TRBD2. The germline CDR1 and CDR2 sequences are ENHRY and SYGVKD. The CDR3 extends over 14 amino acids. Unmatched junction bases numbered 8, after V lost 10 bases and J lost 4 bases. CDR3 residues: CATKPAGGPDTQYF. CDR3 bases: TGTGCCACCAAACCAGCGGGAGGGCCAGATACGCAGTATTTT.

The chain joins TRBV6-5 to TRBJ1-2; 9 positions agree with TRBD1. Looked up from germline, CDR1 is MNHEY and CDR2 is SVGAGI. V trimming: 6 bases; J trimming: 4 bases; junction bases outside the gene matches: 6. This CDR3 has 14 amino acids. In DNA, the CDR3 is TGTGCCAGCAGGAAGGACAGGGGTGGCTATGGCTACACCTTC. Translating gives CASRKDRGGYGYTF.

The rearrangement joins TRBV2 to TRBJ1-5; possible D gene TRBD1, 5 bases. The V gene's germline CDR1 is SNHLY and CDR2 FYNNEI. This CDR3 is built from 15 residues. V gave up 6 bases and J gave up 7 bases, with 19 bases separating them. CDR3 sequence (DNA): TGTGCCAGCAGGGGGCGGGGTGAGTTTCCCCAGCCCCAGCATTTT. Translation gives CASRGRGEFPQPQHF.

This clone was detected a few times. The gene calls are TRBV18 and TRBJ1-1; TRBD1 is a possible D gene (5 bases). The CDR3 is 14 residues long. V gave up 6 bases and J gave up 1 base, with 12 bases separating them. Germline CDR1 KGHSH, CDR2 LQKENI. CDR3 nucleotide sequence: TGTGCCAGCTCGGGGGAGGCGGGGAACACTGAAGCTTTCTTT. This translates into CASSGEAGNTEAFF.

This rearrangement joins TRBV30 to TRBJ1-6; weak D call: TRBD1 (6 bases). Germline values: CDR1 GTSNPN, CDR2 SVGIG (reference sequence). V was shortened by 4 bases and J by 7 bases, with 11 bases between the two germline ends. CDR3 length equals 13 residues. Here the CDR3 DNA reads TGTGCCTGGACCTACAGGGTGAATTCACCCCTCCACTTT. Its translation is CAWTYRVNSPLHF.

The CDR3 nucleotides are TGTGCCAGCTCATCACAACTAGCGGGAGGGACCGGGGAGCTGTTTTTT. Translated, it gives CASSSQLAGGTGELFF. The V call is TRBV18, the J call TRBJ2-2, with 13 bases aligning to TRBD2. The CDR3 consists of 16 residues. V was pared by 5 bases and J by 5 bases, with 5 bases of the junction left unmatched. Germline V gene data show CDR1 as KGHSH and CDR2 as LQKENI.

The chain carries TRBV7-2 and TRBJ1-2; a weak D match, TRBD1 (6 bases). The CDR3 sequence is 13 residues long. Trimming took off 5 bases at V and 9 bases at J, with 16 bases between the two ends. Germline CDR1 reads SGHTA; CDR2 reads FQGNSA. The CDR3 region is CASSLIHRDRYTF. In DNA form, the CDR3 reads TGTGCCAGCAGCCTAATACACAGGGATCGCTACACCTTC.